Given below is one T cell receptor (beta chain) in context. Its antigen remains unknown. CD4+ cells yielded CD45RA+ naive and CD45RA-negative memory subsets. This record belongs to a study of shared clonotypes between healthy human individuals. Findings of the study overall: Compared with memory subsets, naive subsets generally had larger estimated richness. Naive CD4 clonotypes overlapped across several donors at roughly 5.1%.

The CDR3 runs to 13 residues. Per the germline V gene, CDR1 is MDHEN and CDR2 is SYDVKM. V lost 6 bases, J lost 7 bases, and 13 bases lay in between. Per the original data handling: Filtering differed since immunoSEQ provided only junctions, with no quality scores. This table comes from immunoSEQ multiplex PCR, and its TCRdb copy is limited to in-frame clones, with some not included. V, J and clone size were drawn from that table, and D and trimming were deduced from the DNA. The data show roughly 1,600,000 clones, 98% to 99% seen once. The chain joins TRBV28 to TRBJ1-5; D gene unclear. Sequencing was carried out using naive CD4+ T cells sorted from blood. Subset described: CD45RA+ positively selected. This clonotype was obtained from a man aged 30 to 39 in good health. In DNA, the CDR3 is TGTGCCAGCAGATTAGATGAGGTACAGCCCCAGCATTTT. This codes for CASRLDEVQPQHF. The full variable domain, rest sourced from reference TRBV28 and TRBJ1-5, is DVKVTQSSRYLVKRTGEKVFLECVQDMDHENMFWYRQDPGLGLRLIYFSYDVKMKEKGDIPEGYSVSREKKERFSLILESASTNQTSMYLCASRLDEVQPQHFGDGTRLSIL.